This TCR beta chain was observed in a study of early T cells in non-severe SARS-CoV-2 infection. Germline-derived CDR1 and CDR2 are SEHNR and FQNEAQ (reference sequence). V lost 1 base to trimming and J lost 0 bases; unmatched junction nucleotides: 2. The length of the CDR3 is 17 residues. This clonotype was seen ten or more times. Its antigen is not identified. Overall study findings and caveats: VDJdb matching skewed toward anti-spike CD8 responses, missing private and CD4 specificities.

Individually, cDNA molecules had unique molecular identifiers attached to them. MiXCR, run by TCRdb on the 5' RACE reads, gives a single entry per CDR3 protein. The sample holds about 48,000 distinct CDR3 sequences; around 9.5% are singletons and the top ten take about 8.6%. This sequence joins TRBV7-9 and TRBJ2-3; 12 nucleotides match TRBD2. The clonotype comes from an adult who was a healthcare worker with PCR-confirmed SARS-CoV-2 infection or an uninfected control (not recorded which). The specimen sequenced was whole blood. Here the CDR3 reads CASSLGGTSGSTDTQYF. The CDR3 region has the DNA TGTGCCAGCAGCTTAGGAGGGACTAGCGGGAGCACAGATACGCAGTATTTT.